This T cell receptor beta chain was profiled in a study of blood T cell repertoires in COVID-19. Turning to the study itself: Donors in the United States, Italy and Spain gave samples during acute or convalescent COVID-19. The analysed material was cDNA or gDNA that came from T cells, B-cell-depleted T cells, or PBMCs.

Germline V gives CDR1 SNHLY, CDR2 FYNNEI. Trimming removed 4 bases at V and 2 bases at J, with 14 bases between. The CDR3 sequence is 15 residues long. Authors' analysis steps: It was from reference gene primer amplification that nucleated cell counts were estimated. Assay used: immunoSEQ multiplex PCR; TCRdb lists only in-frame clones, some missing. For V, J and clone size, that table is used; D and trimming come from the DNA. This table has about 140,000 clones, around nine tenths appearing once. This TCR derives from a human donor in a cohort sampled during active COVID-19. Sequenced material: peripheral blood. The gene calls are TRBV2 and TRBJ2-5; D may be TRBD1 (6 bases). CDR3 in DNA: TGTGCCAGCAGTGTCAACAGGGATCCACAAGAGACCCAGTACTTC. Amino acid sequence: CASSVNRDPQETQYF.